Listed here are 17 T cell receptor beta chains from one sample, sequenced in a study of CXCR3 chemokines and chemotherapy response in bladder cancer. One entry per CDR3 protein, called by TCRdb with MiXCR from the PCR reads. In the table there are about 8,100 distinct CDR3 sequences, around 13% of which are singletons. The sample here was taken from a patient whose treatment included neoadjuvant chemotherapy. The source of these receptors is a human donor with bladder cancer that responded to neoadjuvant chemotherapy.

By sample fraction, this clonotype is medium-sized. CDR3 nucleotides: TGTGCCAGCAGGGAATCAGGGGGAGGGGAGACCCAGTACTTC. Translation: CASRESGGGETQYF. The chain has TRBV6-1 and TRBJ2-5; D may match TRBD1 or TRBD2 (7 bases each). Germline CDR1 and CDR2: MNHNS and SASEGT. V gave up 6 bases and J gave up 5 bases, with 16 bases separating them. The CDR3 length is 14 residues.

In its sample, this clonotype was seen many times. The chain has TRBV27 and TRBJ1-2, with 7 bases identical to TRBD1. Germline V gene sequence: CDR1 MNHEY, CDR2 SMNVEV (reference sequence). The CDR3 loop spans 14 amino acids. Trimming removed 6 bases from V and 8 bases from J; junction bases left unmatched: 12. For the CDR3, the DNA is TGTGCCAGCAGCCCCCAAGGGGGCGGCGGGGGCTACACCTTC. Translated: CASSPQGGGGGYTF.

This clonotype showed up just a few times. This chain connects TRBV25-1 to TRBJ2-7; 10 bases align to TRBD1. The ends lost 4 bases at V and 4 bases at J; junction bases unmatched: 1. Germline values: CDR1 MGHDK, CDR2 SYGVNS. There are 13 residues in the CDR3. CDR3 amino acids: CASSGTGGYEQYF. In nucleotides, the CDR3 is TGTGCCAGCAGTGGGACAGGGGGATACGAGCAGTACTTC.

At least ten counts were recorded for this clonotype. The chain recombines TRBV6-5 with TRBJ2-7; 12 positions agree with TRBD1. CDR3 size: 16 residues. Unmatched junction bases numbered 13, after V lost 7 bases and J lost 6 bases. Germline V lookup: CDR1 MNHEY, CDR2 SVGAGI. As DNA, the CDR3 is TGTGCCAGCACCGCTCCGGAGGGACAGGGGGCGAGCGAGCAGTACTTC. This sequence encodes CASTAPEGQGASEQYF.

This chain joins TRBV20-1 and TRBJ2-4, with D maybe TRBD2 (6 bases). The CDR3 covers 14 residues. Trimming cost V 5 bases and J 6 bases, with 17 bases left between them. Germline CDR1 reads DFQATT; CDR2 reads SNEGSKA (reference sequence). CDR3: CSAAVTGDLNIQYF. Here the CDR3 DNA reads TGCAGTGCTGCCGTCACTGGGGACTTAAACATTCAGTACTTC.

This chain links TRBV30 with TRBJ2-6; possible D gene TRBD1, 6 bases. The CDR3 runs to 14 residues. CDR1 GTSNPN and CDR2 SVGIG come from the germline V gene (reference sequence). The germline V and J ends were trimmed by 5 bases and 4 bases, with 12 bases remaining between them. The CDR3: CAWASGVGANVLTF. CDR3 coding DNA: TGTGCCTGGGCGTCAGGGGTAGGGGCCAACGTCCTGACTTTC.

In its sample, this clonotype was seen many times. The chain has TRBV6-1 and TRBJ2-5; D is perhaps TRBD2 (5 bases). V was pared by 6 bases and J by 6 bases, with 14 bases between. CDR1 is MNHNS, CDR2 SASEGT, per germline. The CDR3 is 13 residues long. As DNA, the CDR3 is TGTGCCAGCAGCGGAGACAACGGGAAGACCCAGTACTTC. It specifies CASSGDNGKTQYF.

The rearrangement links TRBV11-2 to TRBJ1-1; D perhaps matches TRBD1 (5 bases). The V end was cut by 1 base, the J end by 0 bases, with 12 bases between. This CDR3 spans 16 amino acids. Germline lookup yields CDR1 SGHAT and CDR2 FQNNGV. The CDR3 nucleotides read TGTGCCAGCAGCTTAGGGGGACGGGGCATGAACACTGAAGCTTTCTTT. This translates into CASSLGGRGMNTEAFF.

There are many counts of this clonotype. Written as DNA, the CDR3 is TGTGCCAGCAGTAAGGGGGCGCCTGCCACAGATACGCAGTATTTT. It translates to CASSKGAPATDTQYF. V usage is TRBV12-3 or TRBV12-4 and J usage is TRBJ2-3, with TRBD1 identical over 7 bases. Trimming took 5 bases from V and 2 from J; bases not matched to a gene: 7. The CDR3 loop spans 15 amino acids.

The chain uses TRBV5-6 and TRBJ2-3; no firm D call. The CDR3 totals 14 residues. Germline V gives CDR1 SGHDT, CDR2 YYEEEE. V was clipped by 4 bases and J by 3 bases, with 12 bases between them. CDR3 protein: CASSPMWSTDTQYF. The CDR3 bases are TGTGCCAGCAGCCCCATGTGGTCTACAGATACGCAGTATTTT. Combining the CDR3 with reference TRBV5-6 and TRBJ2-3 gives the whole variable domain DAGVTQSPTHLIKTRGQQVTLRCSPKSGHDTVSWYQQALGQGPQFIFQYYEEEERQRGNFPDRFSGHQFPNYSSELNVNALLLGDSALYLCASSPMWSTDTQYFGPGTRLTVL.

This sequence joins TRBV20-1 and TRBJ1-3; no definite D call. This CDR3 contains 14 residues. Trimming pared 3 bases from V and 0 bases from J, leaving 9 bases between. The germline V gene encodes CDR1 DFQATT and CDR2 SNEGSKA (reference sequence). The CDR3 bases are TGCAGTGCTAGGTCCCCAGGCTCTGGAAACACCATATATTTT. Translating it yields CSARSPGSGNTIYF.

A single count supports this clonotype. A read error is the likely source, as a far larger clone sits one nucleotide away. V usage is TRBV6-2 or TRBV6-3 and J usage is TRBJ2-1; D possibly uses TRBD1 or TRBD2 (5 bases each). This CDR3 is built from 14 residues. Germline V gene data show CDR1 as MNHEY and CDR2 as SVGEGT. With 8 bases removed from V and 10 bases from J, the gap between germline ends came to 21 bases. This CDR3 reads CASGGGRSSYEQFF. Written as DNA, the CDR3 is TGTGCCAGCGGGGGTGGAAGGAGCTCCTACGAGCAGTTCTTC.

This clonotype occurred many times. CDR3 DNA: TGTGCCAGTAGTATAGATAAGGGGGGGCTTTCCCTTAATGAGCAGTTCTTC. It translates to CASSIDKGGLSLNEQFF. The rearrangement uses TRBV19 and TRBJ2-1; possibly TRBD2 for D (7 bases). Trimming cost V 0 bases and J 7 bases, with 19 bases left between them. This CDR3 contains 17 residues. Germline V gives CDR1 LNHDA, CDR2 SQIVND (reference sequence).

This clonotype has a handful of counts. This chain links TRBV24-1 with TRBJ2-5, with D hard to call. Looked up from germline, CDR1 is KGHDR and CDR2 is SFDVKD. V was shortened by 3 bases and J by 1 base, with 14 bases between the two germline ends. The CDR3 is made up of 16 amino acids. The CDR3 is CATSDGKMGTQETQYF. Written as DNA, the CDR3 is TGTGCCACCAGTGATGGGAAGATGGGCACCCAAGAGACCCAGTACTTC.

This clonotype qualifies as medium-sized. This chain links TRBV6-6 with TRBJ2-3, with 16 bases aligning to TRBD2. Germline lookup yields CDR1 MNHNY and CDR2 SVGAGI (reference sequence). V trimming: 8 bases; J trimming: 3 bases; junction bases outside the gene matches: 2. This CDR3 has 15 amino acids. The CDR3 coding sequence is TGTGCCAGCGGGACTAGCGGGGGGGCAACAGATACGCAGTATTTT. Translation: CASGTSGGATDTQYF.

This clonotype was observed at least ten times. The J gene is TRBJ2-3, the V gene TRBV12-3 or TRBV12-4; D might be TRBD2 (6 bases). V was shortened by 4 bases and J by 2 bases, with 10 bases between the two germline ends. The CDR3 is made up of 14 amino acids. DNA of the CDR3: TGTGCCAGCAGTTCGGGACTCCACACAGATACGCAGTATTTT. Amino acids: CASSSGLHTDTQYF.

This clonotype was picked up many times. The chain is built from TRBV18 and TRBJ1-2; no firm D call. CDR3 length: 13 amino acids. With 1 base removed from V and 3 bases from J, the gap between germline ends came to 6 bases. Germline CDR1 is KGHSH and CDR2 is LQKENI. This chain's CDR3 is CASSPRGDYGYTF. The CDR3 DNA follows: TGTGCCAGCTCACCACGGGGAGACTATGGCTACACCTTC.